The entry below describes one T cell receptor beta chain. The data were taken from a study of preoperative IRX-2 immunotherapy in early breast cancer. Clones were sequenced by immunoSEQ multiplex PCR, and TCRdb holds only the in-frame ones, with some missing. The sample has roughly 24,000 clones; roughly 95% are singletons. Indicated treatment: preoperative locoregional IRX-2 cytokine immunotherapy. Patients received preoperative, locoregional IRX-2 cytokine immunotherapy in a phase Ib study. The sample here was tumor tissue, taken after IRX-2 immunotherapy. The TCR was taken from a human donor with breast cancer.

The CDR3 sequence is CASSIKRYELQAFF. The DNA for the CDR3 is TGTGCCAGTAGTATAAAGAGATACGAGCTTCAAGCTTTCTTT. V is TRBV19 and J is TRBJ1-1; D ambiguous. Trimming left V 2 bases short and J 9 bases short, with 16 bases between. This CDR3 contains 14 residues. CDR1 LNHDA and CDR2 SQIVND come from the germline V gene (reference sequence).